This T cell receptor beta chain was sequenced for a study of CD8+ T cells in alopecia areata. Treatment defined: oral pan-JAK inhibitor, 5-10 mg twice daily. cDNA serving as the sequencing template came from extracted, reverse transcribed RNA. Here immunoSEQ multiplex PCR was the method, and the copy in TCRdb shows in-frame clones only, minus some. The repertoire holds 130,000 or so clones, with about 88% as singletons. With regard to this clone: Its cognate antigen is unknown.

The germline V gene encodes CDR1 SQVTM and CDR2 ANQGSEA. The CDR3 consists of 13 residues. Deletions cut 4 bases from V and 2 bases from J, with 10 bases between. Findings and caveats of the study: Normal-skin resident alphabeta T cells also appear among scalp sample sequences.

V and J are TRBV29-1 and TRBJ2-3; D remains ambiguous. This specimen was CD8+ T cells sorted from blood, taken at week 4, from a patient treated with tofacitinib. This TCR was recovered from a human donor with alopecia areata. This CDR3 is CSVVPTFTDTQYF. The CDR3 coding sequence is TGCAGCGTTGTCCCTACCTTCACAGATACGCAGTATTTT.